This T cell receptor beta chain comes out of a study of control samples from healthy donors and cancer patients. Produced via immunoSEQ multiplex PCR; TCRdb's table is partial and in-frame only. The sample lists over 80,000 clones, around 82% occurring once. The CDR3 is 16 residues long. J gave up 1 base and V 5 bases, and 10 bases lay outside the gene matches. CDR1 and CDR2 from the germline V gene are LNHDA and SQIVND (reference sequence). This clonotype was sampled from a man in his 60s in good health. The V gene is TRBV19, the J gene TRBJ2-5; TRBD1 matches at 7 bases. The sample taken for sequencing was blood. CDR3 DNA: TGTGCCAGTAGTCTAGTAACAGGGGACCTCCAAGAGACCCAGTACTTC. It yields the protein CASSLVTGDLQETQYF.